The 26 T cell receptor beta chains presented below share a single source sample, sequenced in a study of Graves' ophthalmopathy and Graves' hyperthyroidism. CDR3 regions of TCR beta were amplified from RNA transcripts. The library came from an HTBI-primed first-round RT-PCR and a second-round multiplex PCR. Each CDR3 protein is one row after TCRdb ran MiXCR on the multiplex PCR reads. The data show hundreds of thousands of distinct CDR3 sequences, under 25% seen once. The sample consisted of peripheral blood. The receptors were sampled from a woman under 30 with stable Graves' hyperthyroidism.

The table lists this clonotype with many counts. The CDR3 sequence is CASSRRRIGAFF. The DNA for the CDR3 is TGTGCCAGCAGCCGCAGGAGGATCGGGGCTTTCTTT. This chain uses TRBV5-8 with TRBJ1-1, with unresolved D. Trimming took off 4 bases at V and 11 bases at J, with 15 bases between the two ends. The CDR3 sequence is 12 residues long. Germline V gene lookup returns CDR1 SGHTS and CDR2 YDEGEE. The full variable domain, completed using reference TRBV5-8 and TRBJ1-1, is EAGVTQSPTHLIKTRGQQATLRCSPISGHTSVYWYQQALGLGLQFLLWYDEGEERNRGNFPPRFSGRQFPNYSSELNVNALELEDSALYLCASSRRRIGAFFGQGTRLTVV.

This chain connects TRBV27 to TRBJ2-2; D is unresolved. CDR1 is MNHEY, CDR2 SMNVEV, per germline (reference sequence). There are 14 residues in the CDR3. Trimming removed 4 bases from V and 2 bases from J, with 8 bases in between. The CDR3 nucleotides are TGTGCCAGCAGTTCCTCCCCCAACACCGGGGAGCTGTTTTTT. This sequence encodes CASSSSPNTGELFF.

In this sample, this clonotype turned up a few times. The rearrangement joins TRBV16 to TRBJ2-5, with D possibly being TRBD2 (5 bases). Germline V CDR1 and CDR2: KGHSY, FQNENV. With 4 bases removed from V and 1 base from J, the gap between germline ends came to 10 bases. The CDR3 is 14 amino acids. CDR3: CASSPRLPQETQYF. The CDR3 DNA follows: TGTGCCAGCAGCCCCCGACTACCCCAAGAGACCCAGTACTTC.

This clonotype was counted ten times or more. Here the CDR3 DNA reads TGTGCCAGCAGTTCGGAAAGTTTCGGGGGCGGGAACACTGAAGCTTTCTTT. It yields the protein CASSSESFGGGNTEAFF. The rearrangement links TRBV28 to TRBJ1-1; possibly TRBD1 for D (6 bases). Per germline, CDR1 MDHEN and CDR2 SYDVKM. The CDR3 spans 17 residues. Trimming removed 4 bases from V and 1 base from J, with 19 bases in between.

This clonotype was counted many times. The chain has TRBV6-2 or TRBV6-3 and TRBJ1-1, with D tentatively TRBD1 (5 bases). This CDR3 has 14 residues. The germline V gene has CDR1 MNHEY and CDR2 SVGEGT. The V gene lost 6 bases and the J gene lost 2 bases, with 13 bases spanning the gap. CDR3 coding DNA: TGTGCCAGCAGCCACGGGGCGGAAAACACTGAAGCTTTCTTT. It is translated as CASSHGAENTEAFF.

This clonotype has at least ten counts. V usage is TRBV28 and J usage is TRBJ1-5; 9 bases match TRBD1. Germline trimming cut 5 bases from V and 9 bases from J; bases unmatched to any gene: 5. The germline gives CDR1 MDHEN, CDR2 SYDVKM. The CDR3 extends over 13 amino acids. The CDR3 DNA follows: TGTGCCAGCAGTCAGGACAGGGGATGGCCCCAGCATTTT. This gives the protein CASSQDRGWPQHF. The whole variable domain, remainder taken from reference TRBV28 and TRBJ1-5, is DVKVTQSSRYLVKRTGEKVFLECVQDMDHENMFWYRQDPGLGLRLIYFSYDVKMKEKGDIPEGYSVSREKKERFSLILESASTNQTSMYLCASSQDRGWPQHFGDGTRLSIL.

The chain employs TRBV6-2 or TRBV6-3 and TRBJ2-5, with D possibly being TRBD2 (6 bases). Germline-derived CDR1 and CDR2 are MNHEY and SVGEGT. The CDR3 has 16 amino acids. The V and J ends lost 1 base and 0 bases respectively, with 12 bases between them. The CDR3 DNA reads as TGTGCCAGCAGTTACTTCGGGGGAGGATACCAAGAGACCCAGTACTTC. Amino acid sequence: CASSYFGGGYQETQYF.

CDR3 sequence: CASSQFGGSDPRTDTQYF. CDR3 DNA: TGCGCCAGCAGCCAGTTTGGGGGGAGTGATCCCCGCACAGATACGCAGTATTTT. This chain links TRBV4-1 with TRBJ2-3; D possibly corresponds to TRBD2 (6 bases). Per the germline V gene, CDR1 is MGHRA and CDR2 is YSYEKL. Deletions cut 3 bases from V and 1 base from J, with 20 bases between. This CDR3 has 18 amino acids.

The sample holds a few counts of this clonotype. The CDR3 does not end in the conserved phenylalanine or tryptophan, so this is likely a read error. The chain couples TRBV6-2 or TRBV6-3 to TRBJ1-1; 7 bases agree with TRBD1. Germline loops: CDR1 MNHEY, CDR2 SVGEGT. This CDR3 comprises 14 residues. Trimming at V came to 6 bases and at J to 0 bases, leaving 4 bases not matched to a gene. The DNA for the CDR3 is TGTGCCAGCAGGCATACAGGGGTGAACACTGAAGCTTTCTAT. Residues: CASRHTGVNTEAFY.

The chain joins TRBV20-1 to TRBJ1-1; TRBD1 matches 7 bases. Germline CDR1 and CDR2: DFQATT and SNEGSKA (reference sequence). This CDR3 is 14 amino acids long. The J segment lost 4 bases and the V segment lost 3 bases, leaving 8 bases of the junction unmatched. The CDR3 region has the DNA TGCAGTGCTAGCCCCACAGGGGAGGTCACTGAAGCTTTCTTT. As protein: CSASPTGEVTEAFF.

V is TRBV9 and J is TRBJ1-1, with a possible D match to TRBD1 (6 bases). The V gene lost 5 bases and the J gene lost 10 bases, with 18 bases spanning the gap. The V gene's germline CDR1 is SGDLS and CDR2 YYNGEE. The CDR3 totals 13 residues. In DNA form, the CDR3 reads TGTGCCAGCAGGTTGCGGGGGCCTGGCTCAGCTTTCTTT. This encodes CASRLRGPGSAFF.

This clonotype was picked up many times. V usage is TRBV4-2 and J usage is TRBJ1-1, with 7 bases aligning to TRBD1. This CDR3 is 14 amino acids long. Unmatched junction bases numbered 8, after V lost 6 bases and J lost 4 bases. Germline V gene lookup returns CDR1 LGHNA and CDR2 YNFKEQ. The CDR3 region has the DNA TGTGCCAGCAGGAATCGAGGGGGCGCCACTGAAGCTTTCTTT. This encodes CASRNRGGATEAFF.

The table lists this clonotype with many counts. The chain carries TRBV11-2 and TRBJ2-2; D is perhaps TRBD1 (5 bases). The CDR3 has 15 amino acids. Germline V gene sequence: CDR1 SGHAT, CDR2 FQNNGV. V was clipped by 4 bases and J by 6 bases, with 15 bases between them. This CDR3 reads CASSSTRVQAGELFF. The DNA of the CDR3 is TGTGCCAGCAGCTCCACAAGGGTACAGGCCGGGGAGCTGTTTTTT.

The V gene is TRBV6-5, the J gene TRBJ2-7; D is perhaps TRBD2 (7 bases). The CDR3 extends over 16 amino acids. Germline values: CDR1 MNHEY, CDR2 SVGAGI. Trimming pared 2 bases from V and 0 bases from J, leaving 14 bases between. This CDR3 is CASSYRGGPDSYEQYF. The CDR3 DNA reads TGTGCCAGCAGTTACAGGGGGGGCCCCGACTCCTACGAGCAGTACTTC.

In this sample, this clonotype turned up many times. The chain links TRBV19 to TRBJ1-3; maybe TRBD1 (6 bases). The CDR3 runs 14 residues. CDR1 is LNHDA, CDR2 SQIVND, per germline (reference sequence). Trimming shortened V by 7 bases and J by 4 bases, and 14 bases separated the two germline ends. DNA for the CDR3: TGTGCCAGTACCATGGGGGCGCAAGGAAACACCATATATTTT. Encoded protein: CASTMGAQGNTIYF. The full variable domain, with the rest looked up from reference TRBV19 and TRBJ1-3, is DGGITQSPKYLFRKEGQNVTLSCEQNLNHDAMYWYRQDPGQGLRLIYYSQIVNDFQKGDIAEGYSVSREKKESFPLTVTSAQKNPTAFYLCASTMGAQGNTIYFGEGSWLTVV.

This clonotype was recorded once. The rearrangement joins TRBV6-5 to TRBJ1-2, with unresolved D. Germline V CDR1 and CDR2: MNHEY, SVGAGI. The CDR3 covers 13 residues. V was shortened by 2 bases and J by 7 bases, with 11 bases between the two germline ends. CDR3 sequence: CASSYEGIGGYTF. DNA for the CDR3: TGTGCCAGCAGTTACGAGGGTATCGGTGGCTACACCTTC.

This clonotype was picked up many times. The chain couples TRBV29-1 to TRBJ2-7; 7 positions match TRBD2. This CDR3 spans 12 amino acids. Germline V gives CDR1 SQVTM, CDR2 ANQGSEA. Trimming took 7 bases from V and 3 from J; bases not matched to a gene: 6. DNA for the CDR3: TGCAGCGGAGGGGAGGGCTACTACGAGCAGTACTTC. It encodes CSGGEGYYEQYF.

There are many counts of this clonotype. The chain uses TRBV12-3 or TRBV12-4 and TRBJ1-1; maybe TRBD1 (5 bases). Trimming cost V 6 bases and J 7 bases, with 15 bases left between them. This CDR3 region has 13 residues. The CDR3 region has the DNA TGTGCCAGCAGCGGCCGACAGAGATTTGAAGCTTTCTTT. Protein product: CASSGRQRFEAFF.

The chain carries TRBV20-1 and TRBJ2-7; 7 nucleotides match TRBD2. Germline V gene sequence: CDR1 DFQATT, CDR2 SNEGSKA (reference sequence). The V and J ends lost 3 bases and 4 bases, in that order; junction bases with no gene match: 9. The CDR3 runs to 14 residues. The CDR3 region is CSASLLARTYEQYF. The CDR3 region has the DNA TGCAGTGCTAGTTTACTAGCGAGAACTTACGAGCAGTACTTC.

This clonotype was seen ten or more times. The chain is built from TRBV25-1 and TRBJ1-2; D gene uncertain. The V gene lost 0 bases and the J gene lost 7 bases, with 18 bases spanning the gap. There are 16 residues in the CDR3. Germline V gives CDR1 MGHDK, CDR2 SYGVNS. DNA of the CDR3: TGTGCCAGCAGTGAATATAAGAAAGGGTCCTGGGGTGGCTACACCTTC. It encodes CASSEYKKGSWGGYTF.

This clonotype was picked up a small number of times. A much more abundant neighbour one base away suggests this may be a read error. The CDR3 sequence: CASSLDRGDTGELCF. As DNA, the CDR3 is TGCGCCAGCAGCTTGGACAGGGGGGACACCGGGGAGCTGTGTTTT. V is TRBV5-1 and J is TRBJ2-2; 8 bases map to TRBD1. The CDR3 runs 15 residues. Germline lookup yields CDR1 SGHRS and CDR2 YFSETQ.

V is TRBV27 and J is TRBJ1-1, with a tentative D call TRBD1 (5 bases). Deletions cut 6 bases from V and 8 bases from J, with 16 bases between. Germline CDR1 and CDR2: MNHEY and SMNVEV (reference sequence). This CDR3 region has 13 residues. The CDR3, as DNA: TGTGCCAGCAGGTCTTACACAGGAGACGAAGCTTTCTTT. The encoded protein is CASRSYTGDEAFF.

A few counts support this clonotype. V and J are TRBV18 and TRBJ2-5, with D maybe TRBD1 (6 bases). The CDR3 loop spans 14 amino acids. Germline-derived CDR1 and CDR2 are KGHSH and LQKENI. V gave up 4 bases and J gave up 5 bases, with 14 bases separating them. The CDR3 region is CASSQNRVGETQYF. The DNA for the CDR3 is TGTGCCAGCTCACAGAACAGGGTCGGGGAGACCCAGTACTTC.

This clonotype was seen more than once but under ten times. A much larger clone is a single base away; this may be a read error. The V call is TRBV18, the J call TRBJ1-1, with D possibly matching TRBD1 (5 bases). Per the germline V gene, CDR1 is KGHSH and CDR2 is LQKENI. This CDR3 spans 13 amino acids. The CDR3 loop reads CASSRDENTEACF. The DNA of the CDR3 is TGTGCCAGCTCTCGGGACGAGAACACTGAAGCTTGCTTT.

For this clonotype: This may be a read error: a much more frequent sequence differs by one nucleotide. The chain combines TRBV12-3 or TRBV12-4 with TRBJ2-7; D ambiguous. This CDR3 has 10 amino acids. CDR3 coding DNA: TGTGCCAGCACCCGGTGCCTTCGGCACTTC. This codes for CASTRCLRHF.

This clonotype was seen at least ten times. The rearrangement uses TRBV20-1 and TRBJ1-1, with D hard to call. Trimming pared 0 bases from V and 7 bases from J, leaving 12 bases between. Germline lookup yields CDR1 DFQATT and CDR2 SNEGSKA (reference sequence). CDR3 size: 13 residues. CDR3 amino acids: CSAREGLLREAFF. In DNA, the CDR3 is TGCAGTGCTAGAGAGGGGTTGTTGCGTGAAGCTTTCTTT.